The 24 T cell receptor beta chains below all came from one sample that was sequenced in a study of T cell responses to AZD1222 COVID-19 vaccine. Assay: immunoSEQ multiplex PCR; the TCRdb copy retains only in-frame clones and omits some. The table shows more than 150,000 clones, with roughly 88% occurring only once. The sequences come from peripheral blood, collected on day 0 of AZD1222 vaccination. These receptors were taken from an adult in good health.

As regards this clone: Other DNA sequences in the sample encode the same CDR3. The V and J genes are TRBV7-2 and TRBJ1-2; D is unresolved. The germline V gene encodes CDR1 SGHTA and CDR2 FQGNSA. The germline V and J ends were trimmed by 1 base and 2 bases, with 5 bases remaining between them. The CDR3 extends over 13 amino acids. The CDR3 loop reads CASSLDGNYGYTF. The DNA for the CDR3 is TGTGCCAGCAGCTTAGATGGGAACTATGGCTACACCTTC.

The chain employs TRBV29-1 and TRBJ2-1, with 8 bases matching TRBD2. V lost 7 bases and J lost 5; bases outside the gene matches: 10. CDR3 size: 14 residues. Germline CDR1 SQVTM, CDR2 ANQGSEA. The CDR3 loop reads CSGLKTSAHNEQFF. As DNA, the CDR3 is TGCAGCGGGCTGAAGACTAGCGCCCACAATGAGCAGTTCTTC.

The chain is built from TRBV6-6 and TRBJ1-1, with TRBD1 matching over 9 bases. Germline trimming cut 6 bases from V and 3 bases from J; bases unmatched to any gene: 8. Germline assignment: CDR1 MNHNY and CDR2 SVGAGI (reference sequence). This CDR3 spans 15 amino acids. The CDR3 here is CASRVPGTGYTEAFF. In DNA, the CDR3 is TGTGCCAGCAGGGTTCCCGGGACAGGGTACACTGAAGCTTTCTTT.

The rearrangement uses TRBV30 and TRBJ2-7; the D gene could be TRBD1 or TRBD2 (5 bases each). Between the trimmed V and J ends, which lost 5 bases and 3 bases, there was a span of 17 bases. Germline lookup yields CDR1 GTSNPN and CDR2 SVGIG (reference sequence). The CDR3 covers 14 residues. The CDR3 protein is CAWEPGPFFYEQYF. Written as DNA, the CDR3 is TGTGCCTGGGAGCCGGGACCGTTTTTCTACGAGCAGTACTTC.

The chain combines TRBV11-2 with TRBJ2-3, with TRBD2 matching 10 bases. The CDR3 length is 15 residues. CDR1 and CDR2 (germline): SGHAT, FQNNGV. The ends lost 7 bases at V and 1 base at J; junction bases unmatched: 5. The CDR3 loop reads CASTPLAGGTDTQYF. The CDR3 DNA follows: TGTGCCAGCACCCCTCTAGCGGGGGGCACAGATACGCAGTATTTT.

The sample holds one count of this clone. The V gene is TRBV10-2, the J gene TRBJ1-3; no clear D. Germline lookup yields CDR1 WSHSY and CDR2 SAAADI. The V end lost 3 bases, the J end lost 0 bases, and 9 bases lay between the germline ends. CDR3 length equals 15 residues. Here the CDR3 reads CASSEVSSSGNTIYF. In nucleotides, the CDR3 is TGCGCCAGCAGTGAAGTCAGCTCCTCTGGAAACACCATATATTTT.

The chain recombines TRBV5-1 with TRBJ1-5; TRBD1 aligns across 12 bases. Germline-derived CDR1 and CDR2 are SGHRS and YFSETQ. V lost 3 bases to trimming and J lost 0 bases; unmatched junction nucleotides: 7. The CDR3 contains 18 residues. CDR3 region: CASSSGTGGAGSNQPQHF. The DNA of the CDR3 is TGCGCCAGCAGCTCAGGGACAGGGGGCGCGGGTAGCAATCAGCCCCAGCATTTT.

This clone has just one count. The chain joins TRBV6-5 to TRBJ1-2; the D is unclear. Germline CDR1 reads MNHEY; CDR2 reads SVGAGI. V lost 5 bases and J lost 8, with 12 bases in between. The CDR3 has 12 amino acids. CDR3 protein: CASSPSRVGYTF. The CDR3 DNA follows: TGTGCCAGCAGTCCCTCCCGTGTGGGCTACACCTTC.

The CDR3 nucleotides read TGTGCTAGTGGGCACGGGGGGGCCGAGGCAGATACGCAGTATTTT. Amino acid sequence: CASGHGGAEADTQYF. The rearrangement uses TRBV12-5 and TRBJ2-3, with 8 bases fitting TRBD2. Germline CDR1 LGHNT, CDR2 FRNRAP. With V trimmed by 6 bases and J by 4 bases, 9 bases remained unmatched. This CDR3 has 15 residues.

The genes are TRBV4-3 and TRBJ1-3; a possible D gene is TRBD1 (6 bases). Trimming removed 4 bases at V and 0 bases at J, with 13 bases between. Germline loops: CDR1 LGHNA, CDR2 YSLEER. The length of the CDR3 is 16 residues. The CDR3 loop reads CASSPDGGSSGNTIYF. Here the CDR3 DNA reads TGCGCCAGCAGCCCCGACGGGGGCAGCTCTGGAAACACCATATATTTT.

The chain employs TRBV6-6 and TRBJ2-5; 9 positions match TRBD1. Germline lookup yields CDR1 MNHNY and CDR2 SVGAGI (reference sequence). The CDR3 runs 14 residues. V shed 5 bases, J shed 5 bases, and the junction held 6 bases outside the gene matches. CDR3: CASSRDRVGETQYF. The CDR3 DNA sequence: TGTGCCAGCAGTCGGGACAGGGTGGGCGAGACCCAGTACTTC.

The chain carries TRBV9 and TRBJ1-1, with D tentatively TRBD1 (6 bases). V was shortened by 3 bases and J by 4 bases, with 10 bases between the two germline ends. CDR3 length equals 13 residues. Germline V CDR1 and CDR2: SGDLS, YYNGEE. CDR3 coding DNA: TGTGCCAGCAGCGAGGGGGGAAGCACTGAAGCTTTCTTT. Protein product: CASSEGGSTEAFF.

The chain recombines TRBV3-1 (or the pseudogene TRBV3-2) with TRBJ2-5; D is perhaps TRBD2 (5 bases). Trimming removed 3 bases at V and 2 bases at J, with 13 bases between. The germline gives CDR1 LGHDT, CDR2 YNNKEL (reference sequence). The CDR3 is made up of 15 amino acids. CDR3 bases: TGTGCCAGCAGCCACGACGGAGGAGGACAAGAGACCCAGTACTTC. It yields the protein CASSHDGGGQETQYF.

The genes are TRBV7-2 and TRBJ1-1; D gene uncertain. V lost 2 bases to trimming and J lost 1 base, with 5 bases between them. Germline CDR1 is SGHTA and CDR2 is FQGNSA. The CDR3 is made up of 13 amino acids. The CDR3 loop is CASSLPENTEAFF. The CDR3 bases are TGTGCCAGCAGCTTACCAGAGAACACTGAAGCTTTCTTT.

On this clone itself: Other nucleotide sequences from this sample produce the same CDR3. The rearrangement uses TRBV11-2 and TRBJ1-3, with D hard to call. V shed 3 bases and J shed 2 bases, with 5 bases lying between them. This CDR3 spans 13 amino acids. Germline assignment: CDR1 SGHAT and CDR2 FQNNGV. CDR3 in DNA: TGTGCCAGCAGCTTGGAACCTGGAAACACCATATATTTT. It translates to CASSLEPGNTIYF.

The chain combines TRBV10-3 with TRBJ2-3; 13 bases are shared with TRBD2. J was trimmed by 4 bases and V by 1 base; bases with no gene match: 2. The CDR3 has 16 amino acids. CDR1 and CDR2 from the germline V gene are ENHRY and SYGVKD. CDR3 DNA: TGTGCCATCAGTGAGTGGACTAGCGGGAGTCCAGATACGCAGTATTTT. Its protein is CAISEWTSGSPDTQYF.

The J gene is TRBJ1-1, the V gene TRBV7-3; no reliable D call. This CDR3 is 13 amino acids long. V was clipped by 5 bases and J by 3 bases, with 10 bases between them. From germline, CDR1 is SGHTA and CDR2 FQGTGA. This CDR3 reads CASSRRSDTEAFF. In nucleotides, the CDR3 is TGTGCCAGCAGCCGTCGTTCGGACACTGAAGCTTTCTTT.

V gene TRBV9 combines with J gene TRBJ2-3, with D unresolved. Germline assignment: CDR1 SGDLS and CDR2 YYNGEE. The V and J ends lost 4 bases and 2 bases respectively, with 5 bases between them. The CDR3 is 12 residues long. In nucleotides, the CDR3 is TGTGCCAGCAGCACCACCACAGATACGCAGTATTTT. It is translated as CASSTTTDTQYF.

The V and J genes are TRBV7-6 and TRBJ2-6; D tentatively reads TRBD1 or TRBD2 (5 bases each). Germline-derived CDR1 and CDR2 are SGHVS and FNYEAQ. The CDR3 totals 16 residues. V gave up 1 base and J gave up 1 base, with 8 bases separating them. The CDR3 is CASSLGGGSGANVLTF. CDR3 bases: TGTGCCAGCAGCTTAGGTGGGGGTTCTGGGGCCAACGTCCTGACTTTC.

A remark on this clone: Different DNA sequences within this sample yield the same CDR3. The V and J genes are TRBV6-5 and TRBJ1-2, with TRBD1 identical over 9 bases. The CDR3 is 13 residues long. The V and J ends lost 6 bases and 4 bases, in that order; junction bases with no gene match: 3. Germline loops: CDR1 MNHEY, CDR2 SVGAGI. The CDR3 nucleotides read TGTGCCAGCAGGCCGACAGGGGGCTATGGCTACACCTTC. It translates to CASRPTGGYGYTF.

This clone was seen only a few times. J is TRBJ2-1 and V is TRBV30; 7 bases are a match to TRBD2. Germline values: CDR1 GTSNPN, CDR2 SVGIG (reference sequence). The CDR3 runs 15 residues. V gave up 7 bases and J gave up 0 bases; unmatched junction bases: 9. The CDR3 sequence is CAYQRGGPSYNEQFF. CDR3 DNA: TGTGCCTACCAGCGGGGTGGTCCCTCCTACAATGAGCAGTTCTTC. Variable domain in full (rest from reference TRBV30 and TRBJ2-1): SQTIHQWPATLVQPVGSPLSLECTVEGTSNPNLYWYRQAAGRGLQLLFYSVGIGQISSEVPQNLSASRPQDRQFILSSKKLLLSDSGFYLCAYQRGGPSYNEQFFGPGTRLTVL.

The CDR3 DNA is TGTGCCAGTAGTATAAGGGTCTCCTCGTGGGAGCAGTACTTC. It yields the protein CASSIRVSSWEQYF. The V and J genes are TRBV19 and TRBJ2-7; no definite D call. V was trimmed by 2 bases and J by 7 bases, leaving 15 bases between them. The germline V gene has CDR1 LNHDA and CDR2 SQIVND (reference sequence). The length of the CDR3 is 14 residues.

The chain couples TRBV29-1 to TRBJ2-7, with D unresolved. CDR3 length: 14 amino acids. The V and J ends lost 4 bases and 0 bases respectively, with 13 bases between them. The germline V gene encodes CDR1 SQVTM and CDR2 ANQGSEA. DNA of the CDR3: TGCAGCGTTGTCAAGATCGACGGCTCCTACGAGCAGTACTTC. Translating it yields CSVVKIDGSYEQYF.

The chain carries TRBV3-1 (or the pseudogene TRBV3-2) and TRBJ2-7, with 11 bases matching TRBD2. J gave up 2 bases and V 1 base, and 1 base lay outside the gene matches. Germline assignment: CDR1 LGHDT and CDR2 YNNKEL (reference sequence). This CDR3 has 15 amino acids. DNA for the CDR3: TGTGCCAGCAGCCAAGGACTAGCGGGGCCCTACGAGCAGTACTTC. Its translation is CASSQGLAGPYEQYF.